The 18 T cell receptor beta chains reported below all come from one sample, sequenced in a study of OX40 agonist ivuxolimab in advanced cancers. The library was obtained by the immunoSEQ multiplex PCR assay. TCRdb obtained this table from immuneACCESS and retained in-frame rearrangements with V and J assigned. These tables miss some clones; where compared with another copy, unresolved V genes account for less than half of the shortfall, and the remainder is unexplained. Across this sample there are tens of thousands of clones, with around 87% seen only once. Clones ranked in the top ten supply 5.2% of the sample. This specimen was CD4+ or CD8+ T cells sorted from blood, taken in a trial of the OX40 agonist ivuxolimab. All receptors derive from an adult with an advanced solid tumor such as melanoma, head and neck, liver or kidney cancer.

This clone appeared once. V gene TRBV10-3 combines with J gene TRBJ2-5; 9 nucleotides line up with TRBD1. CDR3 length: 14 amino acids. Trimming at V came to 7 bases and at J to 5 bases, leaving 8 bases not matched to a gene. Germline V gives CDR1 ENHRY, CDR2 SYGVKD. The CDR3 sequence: CAINPTGGRETQYF. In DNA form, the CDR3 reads TGTGCCATCAACCCCACAGGGGGCCGTGAGACCCAGTACTTC.

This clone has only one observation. The CDR3 coding sequence is TGTGCCAGCAGCTTCCCTAGCGGGAGGAAAGATACGCAGTATTTT. Translation gives CASSFPSGRKDTQYF. The gene calls are TRBV5-4 and TRBJ2-3; 11 nucleotides agree with TRBD2. The CDR3 runs 15 residues. The germline CDR1 and CDR2 sequences are SGHNT and YYREEE (reference sequence). Losses at the gene ends were 2 bases for V and 5 bases for J; bases not matched to a gene: 4.

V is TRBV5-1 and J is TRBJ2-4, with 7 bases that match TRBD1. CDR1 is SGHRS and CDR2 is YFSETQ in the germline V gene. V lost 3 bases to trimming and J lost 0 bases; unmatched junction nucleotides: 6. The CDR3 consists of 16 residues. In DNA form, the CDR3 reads TGCGCCAGCAGCTACCAGACAGGGCTAGCCAAAAACATTCAGTACTTC. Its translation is CASSYQTGLAKNIQYF.

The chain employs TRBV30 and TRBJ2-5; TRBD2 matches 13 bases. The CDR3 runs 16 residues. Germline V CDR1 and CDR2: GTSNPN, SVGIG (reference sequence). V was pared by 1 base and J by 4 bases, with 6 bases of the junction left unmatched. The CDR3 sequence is CAWSAGTSGIGETQYF. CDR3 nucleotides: TGTGCCTGGAGTGCCGGGACTAGCGGGATTGGAGAGACCCAGTACTTC.

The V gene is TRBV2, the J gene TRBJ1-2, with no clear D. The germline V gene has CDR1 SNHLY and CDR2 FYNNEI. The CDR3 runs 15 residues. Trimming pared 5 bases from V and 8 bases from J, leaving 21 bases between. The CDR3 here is CASSPLGARTGGYTF. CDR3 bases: TGTGCCAGCAGTCCCCTTGGAGCCCGCACGGGGGGCTACACCTTC. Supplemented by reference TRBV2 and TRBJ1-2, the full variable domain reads EPEVTQTPSHQVTQMGQEVILRCVPISNHLYFYWYRQILGQKVEFLVSFYNNEISEKSEIFDDQFSVERPDGSNFTLKIRSTKLEDSAMYFCASSPLGARTGGYTFGSGTRLTVV.

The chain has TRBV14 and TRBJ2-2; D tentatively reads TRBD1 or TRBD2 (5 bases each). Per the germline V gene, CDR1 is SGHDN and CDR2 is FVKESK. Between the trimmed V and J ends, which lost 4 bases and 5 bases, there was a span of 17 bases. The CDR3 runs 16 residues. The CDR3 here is CASSPLKGSRTGELFF. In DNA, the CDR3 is TGTGCCAGCAGCCCCCTAAAGGGGAGTAGGACCGGGGAGCTGTTTTTT. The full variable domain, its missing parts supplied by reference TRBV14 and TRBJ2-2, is EAGVTQFPSHSVIEKGQTVTLRCDPISGHDNLYWYRRVMGKEIKFLLHFVKESKQDESGMPNNRFLAERTGGTYSTLKVQPAELEDSGVYFCASSPLKGSRTGELFFGEGSRLTVL.

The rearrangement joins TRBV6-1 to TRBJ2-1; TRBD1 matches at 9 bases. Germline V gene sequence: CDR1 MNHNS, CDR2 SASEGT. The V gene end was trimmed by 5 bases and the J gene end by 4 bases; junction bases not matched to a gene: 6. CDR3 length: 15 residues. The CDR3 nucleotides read TGTGCCAGCAGTATACGGACAGGGGCATACAATGAGCAGTTCTTC. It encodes CASSIRTGAYNEQFF.

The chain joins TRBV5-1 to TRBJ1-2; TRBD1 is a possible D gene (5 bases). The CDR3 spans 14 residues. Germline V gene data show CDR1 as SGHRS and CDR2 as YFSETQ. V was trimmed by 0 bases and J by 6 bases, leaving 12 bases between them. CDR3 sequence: CASSLEGQGDGYTF. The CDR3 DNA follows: TGCGCCAGCAGCTTGGAAGGGCAAGGGGATGGCTACACCTTC.

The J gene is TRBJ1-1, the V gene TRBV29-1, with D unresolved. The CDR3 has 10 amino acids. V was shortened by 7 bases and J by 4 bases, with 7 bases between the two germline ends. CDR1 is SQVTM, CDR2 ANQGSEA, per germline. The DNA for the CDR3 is TGCAGCGCTGGGCCCACTGAAGCTTTCTTT. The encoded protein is CSAGPTEAFF.

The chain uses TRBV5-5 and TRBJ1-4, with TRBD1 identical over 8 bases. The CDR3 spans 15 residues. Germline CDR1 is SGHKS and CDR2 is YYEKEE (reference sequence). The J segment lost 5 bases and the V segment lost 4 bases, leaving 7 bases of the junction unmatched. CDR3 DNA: TGTGCCAGCAGCCGAACCGGGACAGGAAATGAAAAACTGTTTTTT. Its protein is CASSRTGTGNEKLFF.

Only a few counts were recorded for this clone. The CDR3 DNA reads TGTGCCACCAGCAGAGTTGCCGGGGGACACCTATCAGGCTACGAGCAGTACTTC. Encoded protein: CATSRVAGGHLSGYEQYF. The rearrangement uses TRBV15 and TRBJ2-7, with D perhaps being TRBD1 or TRBD2 (6 bases each). Germline-derived CDR1 and CDR2 are LNHNV and YYDKDF (reference sequence). The ends were cut back, 1 base at V and 3 bases at J, with 22 bases in the middle. This CDR3 has 18 residues.

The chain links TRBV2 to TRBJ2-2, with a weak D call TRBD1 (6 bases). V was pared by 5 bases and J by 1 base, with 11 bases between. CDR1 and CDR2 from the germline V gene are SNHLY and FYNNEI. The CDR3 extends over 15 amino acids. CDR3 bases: TGTGCCAGCAGTCAACTGACAGGGAACACCGGGGAGCTGTTTTTT. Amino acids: CASSQLTGNTGELFF. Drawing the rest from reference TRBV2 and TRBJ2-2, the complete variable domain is EPEVTQTPSHQVTQMGQEVILRCVPISNHLYFYWYRQILGQKVEFLVSFYNNEISEKSEIFDDQFSVERPDGSNFTLKIRSTKLEDSAMYFCASSQLTGNTGELFFGEGSRLTVL.

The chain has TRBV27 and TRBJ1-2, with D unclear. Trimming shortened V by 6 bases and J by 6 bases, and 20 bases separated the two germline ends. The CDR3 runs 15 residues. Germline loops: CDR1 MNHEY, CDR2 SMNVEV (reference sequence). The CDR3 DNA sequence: TGTGCCAGCAGGCGACCTGGTTTTGGGGAGGATGGCTACACCTTC. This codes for CASRRPGFGEDGYTF.

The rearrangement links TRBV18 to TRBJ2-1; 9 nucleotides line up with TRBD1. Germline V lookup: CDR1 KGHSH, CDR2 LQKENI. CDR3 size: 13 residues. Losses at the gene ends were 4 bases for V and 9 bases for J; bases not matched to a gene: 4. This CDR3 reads CASSLTGGAEQFF. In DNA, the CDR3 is TGTGCCAGCTCACTAACAGGGGGCGCTGAGCAGTTCTTC.

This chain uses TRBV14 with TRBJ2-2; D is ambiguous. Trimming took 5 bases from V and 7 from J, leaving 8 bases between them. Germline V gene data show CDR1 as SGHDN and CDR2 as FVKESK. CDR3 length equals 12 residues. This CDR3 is CASSYMVGELFF. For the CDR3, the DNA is TGTGCCAGCAGCTACATGGTCGGGGAGCTGTTTTTT.

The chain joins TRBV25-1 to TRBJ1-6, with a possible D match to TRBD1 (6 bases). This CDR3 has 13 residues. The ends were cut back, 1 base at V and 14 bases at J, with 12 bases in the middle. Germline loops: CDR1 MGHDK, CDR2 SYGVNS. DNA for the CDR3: TGTGCCAGCAGTGAATTCTACAAGGGGGCCCTCCACTTT. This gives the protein CASSEFYKGALHF.

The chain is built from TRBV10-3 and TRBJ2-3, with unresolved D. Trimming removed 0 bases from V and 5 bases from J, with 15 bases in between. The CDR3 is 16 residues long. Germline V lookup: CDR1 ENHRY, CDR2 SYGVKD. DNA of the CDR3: TGTGCCATCAGTGAGTCCCCCGCGCTGGGCGTAGATACGCAGTATTTT. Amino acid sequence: CAISESPALGVDTQYF.

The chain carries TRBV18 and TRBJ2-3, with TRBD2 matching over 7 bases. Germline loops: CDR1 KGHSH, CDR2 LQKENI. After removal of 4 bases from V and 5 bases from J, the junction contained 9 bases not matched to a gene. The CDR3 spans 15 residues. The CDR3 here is CASSRTGLLIDTQYF. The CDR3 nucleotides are TGTGCCAGCTCACGGACGGGACTACTAATAGATACGCAGTATTTT.